Listed below are T cell receptor beta chains from one sample, sequenced in a study of spatial heterogeneity in lung cancer. TCRdb ran MiXCR on the 5' RACE reads and lists one entry per CDR3 protein. The sample consists of fewer than 7,500 distinct CDR3 sequences, around a quarter of them appearing once. This specimen was lung tumor tissue, taken at surgery. The source is a male donor with early-stage non-small cell lung cancer. CDR3s include the opening cysteine and the closing phenylalanine or tryptophan. A D gene is named only where the DNA matches it firmly. Clone size appears in some rows only: once, few, many, or a class for an expanded clone.

TRBJ2-2 | TRBV9 | few | . | TGTGCCAGCAGCATCCTCGGGGAAACCGGGGAGCTGTTTTTT | CASSILGETGELFF
TRBJ2-2 | TRBV20-1 | . | . | TGCAGTGCTAGAGAGACCACCGGGGAGCTGTTTTTT | CSARETTGELFF
TRBJ2-7 | TRBV10-3 | many | TRBD2 | TGTGCCATCGGGAGGGGACTAGCGGGGAACTACGAGCAGTACTTC | CAIGRGLAGNYEQYF
TRBJ2-5 | TRBV6-2/TRBV6-3 | . | . | TGTGCCAGCAGTTACGAGGGCCCGGAGACCCAGTACTTC | CASSYEGPETQYF
TRBJ2-3 | TRBV7-6 | medium-sized | . | TGTGCCAGCAGCTTAGGGCAGAAAGATACGCAGTATTTT | CASSLGQKDTQYF
TRBJ1-1 | TRBV20-1 | many | . | TGCAGAGCGGACCCGCCAGGGTTCCTTCGTACTGAAGCTTTCTTT | CRADPPGFLRTEAFF
TRBJ1-1 | TRBV10-3 | many | . | TGTGCCATCAGTGACAGGGACATCAGGAACACTGAAGCTTTCTTT | CAISDRDIRNTEAFF
TRBJ2-3 | TRBV29-1 | many | . | TGCAGCGTTAGTGGGGCTCTCACAGATACGCAGTATTTT | CSVSGALTDTQYF
TRBJ1-1 | TRBV29-1 | medium-sized | . | TGCAGCGTTGATCGGGACACTGAAGCTTTCTTT | CSVDRDTEAFF
TRBJ2-5 | TRBV6-2/TRBV6-3 | . | TRBD1 | TGTGCCAGCCGAGGGACAGGGACGTACCAAGAGACCCAGTACTTC | CASRGTGTYQETQYF
TRBJ1-5 | TRBV6-5 | many | . | TGTGCCAGCAGTCCCTTCGTAGGCAATCAGCCCCAGCATTTT | CASSPFVGNQPQHF
TRBJ1-2 | TRBV2 | medium-sized | . | TGTGCCAGCAAATTACGGCAGGGAGAGGCTAATCGGGGCTACACCTTC | CASKLRQGEANRGYTF
TRBJ1-2 | TRBV6-5 | many | . | TGTGCCAGCAGGAGGTACGGGGGCTACACCTTC | CASRRYGGYTF
TRBJ2-2 | TRBV20-1 | many | TRBD2 | TGCAGTGCTAGACCCGGGGGGACTAGTTGGACCGGGGAGCTGTTTTTT | CSARPGGTSWTGELFF
TRBJ1-1 | TRBV29-1 | medium-sized | . | TGCAGCGTCAGTAGAAACATGAACACTGAAGCTTTCTTT | CSVSRNMNTEAFF
TRBJ2-7 | TRBV28 | medium-sized | TRBD2 | TGTGCCAGCATCGCCCCGGGACTACGCGCTCTCCACGAGCAGTACTTC | CASIAPGLRALHEQYF
TRBJ2-1 | TRBV5-5 | medium-sized | TRBD2 | TGTGCCAGCAGCTTGGCCGTTTGGAGCGGGGAGGGAAGTGAGCAGTTCTTC | CASSLAVWSGEGSEQFF
TRBJ2-1 | TRBV7-2 | few | . | TGTGCCAGCAGCGCGAGGGGGTTTGAGCAGTTCTTC | CASSARGFEQFF
TRBJ2-2 | TRBV7-8 | . | . | TGTGCCAGCAGCGTAGGGGCGGGAACGAACACCGGGGAGCTGTTTTTT | CASSVGAGTNTGELFF
TRBJ2-3 | TRBV7-9 | . | . | TGTGCCAGCAGCCCCCCCCTGGCCGACACAGATACGCAGTATTTT | CASSPPLADTDTQYF
TRBJ1-1 | TRBV29-1 | . | . | TGCAGCGCCGACCTTCAAAGCGGCACTGAAGCTTTCTTT | CSADLQSGTEAFF
TRBJ2-6 | TRBV7-3 | large | . | TGTGCCAGCAGCTTACCTGGGGCCAACGTCCTGACTTTC | CASSLPGANVLTF
TRBJ2-5 | TRBV11-2 | few | . | TGTGCCAGCAGCTTCGGTTCCGAGACCCAGTACTTC | CASSFGSETQYF
TRBJ2-3 | TRBV28 | medium-sized | . | TGTGCCAGCACCCTGCCAGGTGGCGCAGATACGCAGTATTTT | CASTLPGGADTQYF
TRBJ2-7 | TRBV5-1 | few | TRBD2 | TGCGCCAGCAGCTTGGCTAGCGGCACCTACGAGCAGTACTTC | CASSLASGTYEQYF
TRBJ2-5 | TRBV11-2 | . | TRBD2 | TGTGCCAGCAGCTTTACTAGCGGGACGGGAGAGACCCAGTACTTC | CASSFTSGTGETQYF
TRBJ1-6 | TRBV20-1 | few | . | TGCAGTGCCTCGGGTACCTCAACCCTCCACTTT | CSASGTSTLHF
TRBJ2-1 | TRBV6-5 | hyperexpanded | . | TGTGCCAGCAGTTTAAGCCGATCCTACAATGAGCAGTTCTTC | CASSLSRSYNEQFF
TRBJ1-1 | TRBV5-1 | many | . | TGCGCCAGCAGCTGGGAGCAACAAACTGAAGCTTTCTTT | CASSWEQQTEAFF
TRBJ2-7 | TRBV5-1 | . | . | TGCGCCAGCAGCTTGTATGGGTCCTACGAGCAGTACTTC | CASSLYGSYEQYF
TRBJ2-1 | TRBV28 | few | . | TGTGCCAGCAGTTTAGGGGGCGCACCCGACGAGTTCTTC | CASSLGGAPDEFF
TRBJ2-5 | TRBV5-6 | few | TRBD2 | TGTGCCAGCAAGAAGCGGGAGGGAATAAAAGAGACCCAGTACTTC | CASKKREGIKETQYF
TRBJ2-7 | TRBV3-1 | . | TRBD2 | TGTGCCAGCAGCCTGAGCGGGGTTACCTACGAGCAGTACTTC | CASSLSGVTYEQYF
TRBJ2-1 | TRBV20-1 | few | . | TGCAGTGCTAGGAAGGGGTCCAGCTACAATGAGCAGTTCTTC | CSARKGSSYNEQFF
TRBJ2-2 | TRBV11-2 | . | . | TGTGCCACTGTGCCGTGGGCCGGGGAGCTGTTTTTT | CATVPWAGELFF